Shown below are 20 T cell receptor beta chains from a single sample sequenced in a study of shared clonotypes between healthy human individuals. Generated by immunoSEQ multiplex PCR, the TCRdb table keeps only in-frame clones and is missing some. This table holds under 1,900,000 clones, 98% found once. The sample was naive CD4+ T cells sorted from blood. Specified subset: CD45RA+ positively selected. These receptors all come from a young man in good health.

J is TRBJ2-1 and V is TRBV7-9; the D gene is possibly TRBD1 (5 bases). V lost 3 bases, J lost 7 bases, and 13 bases lay in between. Germline V lookup: CDR1 SEHNR, CDR2 FQNEAQ (reference sequence). The CDR3 has 14 amino acids. The CDR3 sequence is CASSLILGANEQFF. CDR3 nucleotide sequence: TGTGCCAGCAGCTTGATCTTAGGGGCGAATGAGCAGTTCTTC.

The chain recombines TRBV6-1 with TRBJ1-4; no definite D call. The CDR3 length is 13 residues. Germline CDR1 MNHNS, CDR2 SASEGT. Trimming took 11 bases from V and 7 from J, leaving 17 bases between them. The CDR3 DNA reads TGTGCCTCCAATTCCTACTTGAGTGAAAAACTGTTTTTT. It yields the protein CASNSYLSEKLFF.

The rearrangement uses TRBV7-9 and TRBJ2-1; no firm D call. The CDR3 runs 13 residues. Trimming shortened V by 4 bases and J by 0 bases, and 4 bases separated the two germline ends. Germline CDR1 SEHNR, CDR2 FQNEAQ (reference sequence). The CDR3 region is CASSYSSYNEQFF. Here the CDR3 DNA reads TGTGCCAGCAGCTACTCCTCCTACAATGAGCAGTTCTTC.

The chain uses TRBV28 and TRBJ2-7; 9 positions match TRBD2. V lost 3 bases, J lost 1 base, and 4 bases stayed unmatched. The CDR3 consists of 15 residues. Germline lookup yields CDR1 MDHEN and CDR2 SYDVKM. DNA for the CDR3: TGTGCCAGCAGTTTGGGCGGGGGGGGATCCTACGAGCAGTACTTC. Its protein product is CASSLGGGGSYEQYF.

The chain joins TRBV29-1 to TRBJ2-7; 10 nucleotides match TRBD1. J lost 7 bases, V lost 4 bases, and 4 bases had no gene match. CDR1 and CDR2 from the germline V gene are SQVTM and ANQGSEA. The CDR3 is made up of 12 amino acids. DNA of the CDR3: TGCAGCGTTGGGGACAGGGGACGGGAGCAGTACTTC. Residues: CSVGDRGREQYF.

V gene TRBV20-1 combines with J gene TRBJ2-3; D is ambiguous. Trimming took 6 bases from V and 4 from J, leaving 8 bases between them. CDR1 is DFQATT and CDR2 is SNEGSKA in the germline V gene (reference sequence). The CDR3 has 11 amino acids. CDR3 nucleotide sequence: TGCAGTGCCGCATTTCCAGATACGCAGTATTTT. Encoded protein: CSAAFPDTQYF.

This clone is a singleton in its sample. This chain connects TRBV7-6 to TRBJ2-1; 11 nucleotides line up with TRBD2. Losses at the gene ends were 1 base for V and 2 bases for J; bases not matched to a gene: 1. The V gene's germline CDR1 is SGHVS and CDR2 FNYEAQ. The CDR3 extends over 16 amino acids. The CDR3 loop reads CASSLGGLAAYNEQFF. Here the CDR3 DNA reads TGTGCCAGCAGCTTAGGGGGACTAGCGGCCTACAATGAGCAGTTCTTC.

The CDR3 spells CASSESGGDYGYTF. The CDR3 nucleotides are TGTGCCAGCAGTGAATCAGGGGGCGATTATGGCTACACCTTC. The chain links TRBV6-4 to TRBJ1-2; 8 bases are a match to TRBD1. The CDR3 extends over 14 amino acids. CDR1 is MRHNA and CDR2 is SNTAGT in the germline V gene. V gave up 3 bases and J gave up 5 bases; unmatched junction bases: 5.

The rearrangement joins TRBV30 to TRBJ2-7; 10 bases match TRBD2. V was pared by 1 base and J by 7 bases, with 7 bases of the junction left unmatched. The CDR3 extends over 14 amino acids. Germline CDR1 reads GTSNPN; CDR2 reads SVGIG (reference sequence). DNA of the CDR3: TGTGCCTGGAGTGGGCTAGCGGGAGTAGGGGAGCAGTACTTC. Amino acid sequence: CAWSGLAGVGEQYF. Looking up the rest from reference TRBV30 and TRBJ2-7 gives the full variable domain: SQTIHQWPATLVQPVGSPLSLECTVEGTSNPNLYWYRQAAGRGLQLLFYSVGIGQISSEVPQNLSASRPQDRQFILSSKKLLLSDSGFYLCAWSGLAGVGEQYFGPGTRLTVT.

In DNA form, the CDR3 reads TGTGCCAGCAGACGGAGCCAGGGGTTAAATGAGCAGTTCTTC. Translated, it gives CASRRSQGLNEQFF. The V call is TRBV27, the J call TRBJ2-1; the D gene is possibly TRBD1 (6 bases). Germline V gene lookup returns CDR1 MNHEY and CDR2 SMNVEV (reference sequence). The CDR3 has 14 residues. Trimming stripped 6 bases from V and 7 bases from J, with 16 bases between.

This CDR3 reads CASSPTSGFGDTQYF. CDR3 sequence (DNA): TGCGCCAGCAGCCCGACTAGTGGTTTTGGAGATACGCAGTATTTT. This rearrangement joins TRBV5-1 to TRBJ2-3, with a tentative D call TRBD2 (6 bases). V lost 4 bases and J 5 bases, leaving 17 bases between the germline ends. The CDR3 length is 15 residues. Germline CDR1 reads SGHRS; CDR2 reads YFSETQ.

The V and J genes are TRBV28 and TRBJ2-7, with 10 bases fitting TRBD2. This CDR3 comprises 15 residues. Losses at the gene ends were 10 bases for V and 5 bases for J; bases not matched to a gene: 14. Germline V lookup: CDR1 MDHEN, CDR2 SYDVKM. In DNA form, the CDR3 reads TGTGCCACCGTCAAAGCTCTAGCGGGAGCCCACGAGCAGTACTTC. It translates to CATVKALAGAHEQYF. Drawing the rest from reference TRBV28 and TRBJ2-7, the complete variable domain is DVKVTQSSRYLVKRTGEKVFLECVQDMDHENMFWYRQDPGLGLRLIYFSYDVKMKEKGDIPEGYSVSREKKERFSLILESASTNQTSMYLCATVKALAGAHEQYFGPGTRLTVT.

V is TRBV9 and J is TRBJ1-2; D is unclear. The CDR3 contains 12 residues. Trimming cost V 4 bases and J 2 bases, with 6 bases left between them. Germline V gene data show CDR1 as SGDLS and CDR2 as YYNGEE. The CDR3 spells CASSRINYGYTF. The DNA for the CDR3 is TGTGCCAGCAGCAGGATAAACTATGGCTACACCTTC.

The J gene is TRBJ1-2, the V gene TRBV19; D is uncertain. Looked up from germline, CDR1 is LNHDA and CDR2 is SQIVND (reference sequence). The CDR3 has 14 amino acids. Deletions cut 1 base from V and 2 bases from J, with 8 bases between. The CDR3 nucleotides read TGTGCCAGTAGTATAGGGCCAGCGAACTATGGCTACACCTTC. Translation: CASSIGPANYGYTF.

The rearrangement links TRBV4-1 to TRBJ2-7; 12 bases line up with TRBD1. This CDR3 has 15 residues. CDR1 is MGHRA and CDR2 is YSYEKL in the germline V gene. J was trimmed by 9 bases and V by 0 bases; bases with no gene match: 6. CDR3 DNA sequence: TGCGCCAGCAGCCAAGAGGGGGACAGGGGGCATGGGCAGTACTTC. Residues: CASSQEGDRGHGQYF.

The rearrangement uses TRBV4-2 and TRBJ2-7, with D tentatively TRBD2 (6 bases). Trimming removed 4 bases from V and 7 bases from J, with 20 bases in between. This CDR3 has 15 amino acids. The germline V gene has CDR1 LGHNA and CDR2 YNFKEQ. The CDR3 DNA is TGTGCCAGCAGCCTTTTGGGGGGTCGGGAACAGGAGCAGTACTTC. Its translation: CASSLLGGREQEQYF.

V gene TRBV11-1 combines with J gene TRBJ2-6; no definite D call. The V and J ends lost 5 bases and 4 bases respectively, with 9 bases between them. The CDR3 is made up of 14 amino acids. Germline assignment: CDR1 SGHAT and CDR2 FQDESV (reference sequence). Here the CDR3 reads CASSRNTGANVLTF. The CDR3 region has the DNA TGTGCCAGCAGCCGCAACACGGGGGCCAACGTCCTGACTTTC. Combining the CDR3 with reference TRBV11-1 and TRBJ2-6 gives the whole variable domain EAEVAQSPRYKITEKSQAVAFWCDPISGHATLYWYRQILGQGPELLVQFQDESVVDDSQLPKDRFSAERLKGVDSTLKIQPAELGDSAMYLCASSRNTGANVLTFGAGSRLTVL.

The chain joins TRBV5-1 to TRBJ2-1; 9 bases agree with TRBD1. In germline, CDR1 is SGHRS, CDR2 YFSETQ. After removal of 1 base from V and 7 bases from J, the junction contained 6 bases not matched to a gene. The CDR3 has 15 amino acids. The DNA of the CDR3 is TGCGCCAGCAGCTTGCTGGACAGGGGTTTGAATGAGCAGTTCTTC. Translation gives CASSLLDRGLNEQFF.

The chain joins TRBV18 to TRBJ2-3, with 9 bases identical to TRBD2. The J segment lost 5 bases and the V segment lost 5 bases, leaving 11 bases of the junction unmatched. Germline CDR1 KGHSH, CDR2 LQKENI. This CDR3 has 16 residues. The CDR3 nucleotides are TGTGCCAGCTCATCCTTGGCGGGAGGGCCTCAAGATACGCAGTATTTT. Translating gives CASSSLAGGPQDTQYF.

The chain links TRBV16 to TRBJ2-1; no clear D gene. The V gene lost 4 bases and the J gene lost 4 bases, with 11 bases spanning the gap. The germline gives CDR1 KGHSY, CDR2 FQNENV. CDR3 size: 14 residues. The CDR3 DNA sequence: TGTGCCAGCAGCCCCCACCGGCTTTACAATGAGCAGTTCTTC. This translates into CASSPHRLYNEQFF.